This T cell receptor (beta chain) appears in the sequencing data of a study of Graves' ophthalmopathy and Graves' hyperthyroidism. The study amplified TCR beta CDR3 regions using RNA transcripts. The first round was an RT-PCR with HTBI primers, and the second round was a multiplex PCR. TCRdb processed the multiplex PCR reads anew with MiXCR; each CDR3 protein has one entry. The data contain a few hundred thousand distinct CDR3 sequences, 15% of them seen just once; the ten biggest clones take up roughly 7%. General study findings and limits: In separating ophthalmopathy from stable hyperthyroidism, a 13-signature model achieved around 85% sensitivity and around 80% specificity.

The germline gives CDR1 SGHRS, CDR2 YFSETQ. V dropped 4 bases and J dropped 7 bases, with 20 bases sitting between them. CDR3 length equals 15 residues. The authors diagnosed from clinical symptoms, serum thyroxine, TRAb, thyroid ultrasound and orbital computed tomography. PBMCs came from roughly 10 ml of fresh peripheral blood. This clonotype has a handful of counts. Its antigen is unknown. The TCR originated in a young woman with stable Graves' hyperthyroidism. What was sequenced was peripheral blood. This chain links TRBV5-1 with TRBJ1-1; the D gene is possibly TRBD1 (6 bases). CDR3: CASSPRGGTSFEAFF. For the CDR3, the DNA is TGCGCCAGCAGCCCGAGGGGGGGAACCTCTTTTGAAGCTTTCTTT.